These 14 T cell receptor beta chains were sequenced from one sample in a study of shared clonotypes between healthy human individuals. Assay used: immunoSEQ multiplex PCR; TCRdb lists only in-frame clones, some missing. Here the sample spans over 2 million clones, 95% being singletons. Input material: naive CD4+ T cells sorted from blood. Subset meaning: CD45RA+ positively selected. The source is a man aged 18 to 29 in good health.

The V and J genes are TRBV5-1 and TRBJ1-1; 7 positions agree with TRBD1. Trimming removed 0 bases from V and 7 bases from J; junction bases left unmatched: 12. The CDR3 is 16 amino acids. Germline V gives CDR1 SGHRS, CDR2 YFSETQ. This chain's CDR3 is CASSLDYQTGISEAFF. The CDR3 nucleotides are TGCGCCAGCAGCTTGGATTATCAGACAGGGATCAGTGAAGCTTTCTTT.

J is TRBJ2-2 and V is TRBV6-1; either TRBD1 or TRBD2 may fit D (6 bases each). V lost 11 bases and J 3 bases, leaving 13 bases between the germline ends. The length of the CDR3 is 13 residues. CDR1 MNHNS and CDR2 SASEGT come from the germline V gene. Here the CDR3 reads CAAGKGDTGELFF. For the CDR3, the DNA is TGTGCCGCGGGGAAGGGGGACACCGGGGAGCTGTTTTTT.

The chain recombines TRBV5-4 with TRBJ2-5; D remains ambiguous. V was cut by 4 bases and J by 1 base, with 8 bases left in between. CDR1 is SGHNT, CDR2 YYREEE, per germline (reference sequence). CDR3 length: 13 residues. The CDR3 sequence: CASSRVFQETQYF. Here the CDR3 DNA reads TGTGCCAGCAGCCGGGTTTTCCAAGAGACCCAGTACTTC.

The rearrangement joins TRBV7-2 to TRBJ1-5; D is uncertain. The V gene lost 5 bases and the J gene lost 0 bases, with 11 bases spanning the gap. This CDR3 comprises 15 residues. The germline V gene has CDR1 SGHTA and CDR2 FQGNSA. The CDR3 loop reads CASSQDPYSNQPQHF. DNA of the CDR3: TGTGCCAGCAGCCAGGACCCGTATAGCAATCAGCCCCAGCATTTT.

The CDR3 spells CASSLEGTGNSPLHF. CDR3 nucleotide sequence: TGTGCCAGCAGCTTAGAAGGGACAGGGAATTCACCCCTCCACTTT. The chain recombines TRBV7-9 with TRBJ1-6, with TRBD1 matching over 9 bases. Germline V gene lookup returns CDR1 SEHNR and CDR2 FQNEAQ (reference sequence). J was trimmed by 7 bases and V by 1 base; bases with no gene match: 2. The CDR3 loop spans 15 amino acids.

The chain combines TRBV18 with TRBJ2-7; D call uncertain. This CDR3 is 16 amino acids long. Germline V CDR1 and CDR2: KGHSH, LQKENI. The germline V and J ends were trimmed by 3 bases and 5 bases, with 20 bases remaining between them. The CDR3 loop reads CASSPAATPLGNEQYF. For the CDR3, the DNA is TGTGCCAGCTCACCCGCAGCGACTCCCTTAGGGAACGAGCAGTACTTC.

The gene calls are TRBV30 and TRBJ1-4, with D perhaps TRBD1 (6 bases). The germline V and J ends were trimmed by 4 bases and 5 bases, with 11 bases remaining between them. Germline V CDR1 and CDR2: GTSNPN, SVGIG (reference sequence). The CDR3 consists of 13 residues. CDR3 bases: TGTGCCTGGAACGCTGGGGGCAATGAAAAACTGTTTTTT. This sequence encodes CAWNAGGNEKLFF.

The gene calls are TRBV5-5 and TRBJ1-1; D unclear. Per germline, CDR1 SGHKS and CDR2 YYEKEE (reference sequence). The CDR3 sequence is 13 residues long. The germline V and J ends were trimmed by 2 bases and 3 bases, with 8 bases remaining between them. The CDR3 coding sequence is TGTGCCAGCAGCTTTAGGTTCGACACTGAAGCTTTCTTT. It codes for CASSFRFDTEAFF.

The genes are TRBV18 and TRBJ1-6; no firm D call. This CDR3 is 14 amino acids long. Germline CDR1 reads KGHSH; CDR2 reads LQKENI. V lost 6 bases, J lost 0 bases, and 6 bases lay in between. Written as DNA, the CDR3 is TGTGCCAGCTCGGAGGGCTCCTATAATTCACCCCTCCACTTT. It translates to CASSEGSYNSPLHF.

CDR3 sequence reads: CASSLREPNEKLFF. CDR3 bases: TGCGCCAGCAGCTTGAGGGAACCCAATGAAAAACTGTTTTTT. The rearrangement links TRBV5-1 to TRBJ1-4, with no clear D. This CDR3 is 14 amino acids long. The ends were cut back, 1 base at V and 5 bases at J, with 9 bases in the middle. Germline lookup yields CDR1 SGHRS and CDR2 YFSETQ.

The rearrangement uses TRBV6-1 and TRBJ1-6; possible D gene TRBD1, 6 bases. CDR3 size: 15 residues. V lost 5 bases to trimming and J lost 6 bases, with 14 bases between them. Germline lookup yields CDR1 MNHNS and CDR2 SASEGT. CDR3 nucleotide sequence: TGTGCCAGCAGTTCTGAGACAGGCCTTAATTCACCCCTCCACTTT. This translates into CASSSETGLNSPLHF.

The chain is built from TRBV7-2 and TRBJ1-5; D gene ambiguous. Trimming took off 3 bases at V and 2 bases at J, with 11 bases between the two ends. Germline V lookup: CDR1 SGHTA, CDR2 FQGNSA. The CDR3 extends over 15 amino acids. The CDR3, as DNA: TGTGCCAGCAGCTTTAGCGGGGAAGGCAATCAGCCCCAGCATTTT. It codes for CASSFSGEGNQPQHF. The full variable domain, completed using reference TRBV7-2 and TRBJ1-5, is GAGVSQSPSNKVTEKGKDVELRCDPISGHTALYWYRQSLGQGLEFLIYFQGNSAPDKSGLPSDRFSAERTGGSVSTLTIQRTQQEDSAVYLCASSFSGEGNQPQHFGDGTRLSIL.

The chain carries TRBV10-3 and TRBJ2-2; 9 nucleotides line up with TRBD1. The CDR3 spans 15 residues. After removal of 10 bases from V and 3 bases from J, the junction contained 9 bases not matched to a gene. CDR1 ENHRY and CDR2 SYGVKD come from the germline V gene. CDR3 in amino acids: CATRGQGSDTGELFF. The CDR3 DNA is TGTGCCACCAGGGGACAGGGAAGTGACACCGGGGAGCTGTTTTTT.

This clone occurred once. The rearrangement links TRBV27 to TRBJ1-2; 9 bases are a match to TRBD1. The CDR3 covers 13 residues. The V and J ends lost 5 bases and 8 bases, in that order; junction bases with no gene match: 6. Germline V gene lookup returns CDR1 MNHEY and CDR2 SMNVEV (reference sequence). This CDR3 reads CASSPQGAPGYTF. The CDR3 DNA sequence: TGTGCCAGCAGTCCACAGGGGGCGCCGGGCTACACCTTC.